A single T cell receptor beta chain is shown here with its context. Germline lookup yields CDR1 LGHNA and CDR2 YSLEER. This CDR3 spans 13 amino acids. The trim removed 0 bases at V and 17 bases at J, leaving 6 bases unmatched. TCRdb keeps only in-frame clones here, not all; method: immunoSEQ multiplex PCR. The sample lists just under 55,000 clones; approximately 90% were seen once. This specimen comes from a study of blood T cell repertoires in COVID-19. Sequenced material: peripheral blood. The chain combines TRBV4-3 with TRBJ1-6, with TRBD1 identical over 8 bases. The clonotype comes from a man aged 45 to 65 with acute or convalescent COVID-19. This chain's CDR3 is CASSQDPGQVFHF. The CDR3 DNA sequence: TGCGCCAGCAGCCAAGACCCGGGACAGGTATTCCACTTT.